This record looks at one TCR beta chain sequence and its context. These data are taken from a study of blood T cell repertoires in COVID-19. In the study overall: PBMCs, B-cell-depleted T cells, or T cells were the source of the cDNA or gDNA that made up the material.

V shed 1 base and J 3 bases; nucleotides not matched to a gene: 4. CDR1 is SGHRS, CDR2 YFSETQ, per germline. This CDR3 has 16 residues. The participants were between about 18 and 90 years old and came from roughly 25 US areas. Someone with COVID-19 had been met by exposed participants within 2 weeks before study entry. Original processing methods: Amplifying reference gene primers gave estimates of nucleated cell counts. Generated by immunoSEQ multiplex PCR, the TCRdb table keeps only in-frame clones and is missing some. That table furnishes V, J and clone size, whereas the DNA furnished D and trimming. The sample lists hundreds of thousands of clones, 90% occurring once.

The rearrangement joins TRBV5-1 to TRBJ2-2; 9 bases are shared with TRBD1. The receptor's source is a man aged 30 to 45 who had been exposed to COVID-19. Source material: PBMCs or T cells enriched from blood (not recorded which). CDR3 sequence reads: CASSLTGGADTGELFF. The CDR3 nucleotides are TGCGCCAGCAGCTTGACAGGGGGCGCAGACACCGGGGAGCTGTTTTTT.